These T cell receptor beta chains were read from a single sample in a study of T cells in Graves' hyperthyroidism and ophthalmopathy. TCRdb ran MiXCR on the multiplex PCR reads and lists one entry per CDR3 protein. Seen here are 640,000 or so distinct CDR3 sequences, 12% to 15% observed once, and the top ten hold about 7%. The sample comprised blood. These receptors were collected from a woman under 30 with Graves' ophthalmopathy. Each CDR3 is given without its conserved first and last residue.

V | CDR3
TRBV7-9 | ASSLVLAGANEQF
TRBV20-1 | SASSVQYSNQPQH
TRBV12-3/TRBV12-4 | ASSLRGGDYEQY
TRBV3-1 | ASSPRGRVAEAF
TRBV2 | ASSAGTRYGYT
TRBV14 | ASSQDFGRAGELF
TRBV6-1 | ASSEYSGLMNTEAF
TRBV2 | ASSVAGGNTIY
TRBV28 | ASSLMEGEQY
TRBV28 | ASSFRRNYGYT
TRBV11-2 | ASSLGATGVGEQY
TRBV25-1 | ASTGIGSGRFTGELF
TRBV29-1 | SVMVSFGNTIY
TRBV12-3/TRBV12-4 | ASRGSGRTPYNEQF
TRBV18 | ASSPRPQARGNEQL
TRBV6-1 | ASSEVDFGGYT
TRBV27 | ASSSTKQPQH
TRBV7-3 | ASSLNGPGDTGELF
TRBV12-3/TRBV12-4 | ASSFTESKSYEQY
TRBV12-3/TRBV12-4 | ASSRQGSIADQPQH
TRBV28 | ASSLELGEQY
TRBV20-1 | SARDNGAGAVF
TRBV12-5 | ASGLGQTYEQY
TRBV2 | ASSTLPGLAGAGDTQY
TRBV6-1 | ASSSTLKAGGPTDTQY
TRBV3-1 | ASSPTMGTETQY
TRBV27 | ASSLSMALSPGELF
TRBV12-3/TRBV12-4 | ASSLIRGGYNEQF
TRBV9 | ASSVRSSGSQFEQF
TRBV30 | AWSDSYRGYEQY
TRBV12-3/TRBV12-4 | ASSSGERSSPLH
TRBV27 | ASSSGVPEQY
TRBV30 | AWSVLAGGSSYNEQF
TRBV6-2/TRBV6-3 | ASSDYTSGYNEQF
TRBV24-1 | ATQTGGAQY
TRBV20-1 | SARSDTRDEQY
TRBV4-1 | ASSQGRAWWSTDTQY